Presented here are 32 T cell receptor beta chains from one specimen sequenced in a study of identical twins. Each CDR3 protein is one row after TCRdb ran MiXCR on the 5' RACE reads. The sample lists 200,000 to 250,000 distinct CDR3 sequences, around 7% occurring once. Another study also made use of these data, one on yellow fever vaccine responses in identical twins.

The sequencing input was memory (CD45RO+) T cells sorted from blood. The receptors derive from a woman aged 18-29 years in good health.

The table lists this clonotype with a few counts. The V and J genes are TRBV28 and TRBJ2-5; unclear D gene. Trimming left V 5 bases short and J 1 base short, with 17 bases between. The CDR3 contains 16 residues. Germline CDR1 MDHEN, CDR2 SYDVKM. CDR3 nucleotides: TGTGCCAGCAGTACCCCCGAGCCCCGCCGCCAAGAGACCCAGTACTTC. As protein: CASSTPEPRRQETQYF.

This clonotype has ten or more counts. The chain couples TRBV5-1 to TRBJ2-1; the D is unclear. Germline loops: CDR1 SGHRS, CDR2 YFSETQ. This CDR3 has 16 amino acids. V was shortened by 5 bases and J by 9 bases, with 24 bases between the two germline ends. The CDR3, as DNA: TGCGCCAGCAGTTCGCCTTTACCGGCACGGCGAGGTGAGCAGTTCTTC. Translated: CASSSPLPARRGEQFF.

This clonotype occurred a few times. This rearrangement joins TRBV6-1 to TRBJ2-5; a weak D match, TRBD1 (7 bases). The germline gives CDR1 MNHNS, CDR2 SASEGT. The CDR3 extends over 17 amino acids. V was cut by 6 bases and J by 2 bases, with 22 bases left in between. DNA for the CDR3: TGTGCCAGCAGCCGATCGGTCGGGGGACAGACACAAGAGACCCAGTACTTC. It encodes CASSRSVGGQTQETQYF.

This clonotype occurred many times. V gene TRBV12-3 or TRBV12-4 combines with J gene TRBJ1-1; D is unresolved. Trimming pared 1 base from V and 7 bases from J, leaving 10 bases between. This CDR3 spans 13 amino acids. The CDR3 reads CASSLVGAYEAFF. The CDR3 DNA sequence: TGTGCCAGCAGTTTAGTCGGCGCCTATGAAGCTTTCTTT.

This clonotype was picked up a small number of times. V and J are TRBV7-2 and TRBJ2-6; 12 positions agree with TRBD1. Germline CDR1 and CDR2: SGHTA and FQGNSA. There are 17 residues in the CDR3. Germline trimming cut 5 bases from V and 2 bases from J; bases unmatched to any gene: 4. This CDR3 is CASSPGTGGAGANVLTF. The CDR3 DNA reads TGTGCCAGCAGCCCCGGGACAGGGGGCGCTGGGGCCAACGTCCTGACTTTC.

The rearrangement joins TRBV5-1 to TRBJ2-3; no clear D. There are 13 residues in the CDR3. Trimming took off 4 bases at V and 3 bases at J, with 9 bases between the two ends. CDR1 and CDR2 from the germline V gene are SGHRS and YFSETQ. CDR3 bases: TGCGCCAGCAGCACCGAAGAGACAGATACGCAGTATTTT. This sequence encodes CASSTEETDTQYF.

The sample holds many counts of this clonotype. This sequence joins TRBV29-1 and TRBJ2-5; D uncertain. V was shortened by 5 bases and J by 1 base, with 8 bases between the two germline ends. The CDR3 has 12 residues. Germline loops: CDR1 SQVTM, CDR2 ANQGSEA. CDR3 sequence (DNA): TGCAGCGTTAGGAGAACCCAAGAGACCCAGTACTTC. Translation: CSVRRTQETQYF.

There are many counts of this clonotype. The chain joins TRBV7-3 to TRBJ1-1; 7 bases are shared with TRBD1. Trimming took 5 bases from V and 8 from J; bases not matched to a gene: 14. The CDR3 has 15 residues. Germline CDR1 reads SGHTA; CDR2 reads FQGTGA. The CDR3 sequence: CASSLASGTAKEAFF. The CDR3 DNA reads TGTGCCAGCAGCCTAGCTAGCGGGACAGCTAAAGAAGCTTTCTTT.

This clonotype was seen repeatedly, ten times or more. This rearrangement joins TRBV7-2 to TRBJ2-1; D might be TRBD2 (6 bases). Germline CDR1 SGHTA, CDR2 FQGNSA. The CDR3 has 16 residues. The V gene lost 5 bases and the J gene lost 10 bases, with 24 bases spanning the gap. This chain's CDR3 is CASSRLGIAAPGEQFF. The CDR3 DNA is TGTGCCAGCAGCCGATTGGGGATAGCGGCGCCTGGGGAGCAGTTCTTC.

The genes are TRBV12-3 or TRBV12-4 and TRBJ1-1; D ambiguous. The CDR3 covers 15 residues. Between the trimmed V and J ends, which lost 1 base and 0 bases, there was a span of 9 bases. For the CDR3, the DNA is TGTGCCAGCAGTTTAGATTGGACGGTGAACACTGAAGCTTTCTTT. This translates into CASSLDWTVNTEAFF.

The table lists this clonotype with a few counts. The chain has TRBV11-2 and TRBJ1-2; a possible D gene is TRBD1 (5 bases). Germline CDR1 and CDR2: SGHAT and FQNNGV. The length of the CDR3 is 13 residues. Trimming stripped 0 bases from V and 8 bases from J, with 10 bases between. CDR3 in DNA: TGTGCCAGCAGCTTAGAGAGGGGCTTCGGCTACACCTTC. It encodes CASSLERGFGYTF. Looking up the rest from reference TRBV11-2 and TRBJ1-2 gives the full variable domain: EAGVAQSPRYKIIEKRQSVAFWCNPISGHATLYWYQQILGQGPKLLIQFQNNGVVDDSQLPKDRFSAERLKGVDSTLKIQPAKLEDSAVYLCASSLERGFGYTFGSGTRLTVV.

This clonotype was seen only a few times. The chain employs TRBV5-1 and TRBJ2-1; TRBD2 aligns across 9 bases. CDR3 length: 17 residues. Per germline, CDR1 SGHRS and CDR2 YFSETQ. V shed 2 bases and J 3 bases; nucleotides not matched to a gene: 9. Written as DNA, the CDR3 is TGCGCCAGCAGCTTTCCCTCGGCGGGGGGGAACTACAATGAGCAGTTCTTC. The encoded protein is CASSFPSAGGNYNEQFF.

This clonotype showed up many times. V usage is TRBV12-3 or TRBV12-4 and J usage is TRBJ1-1; 7 bases are shared with TRBD1. The CDR3 covers 15 residues. V trimming: 6 bases; J trimming: 6 bases; junction bases outside the gene matches: 13. DNA of the CDR3: TGTGCCAGCAGATTTACTAATGACAGGGAGGCTGAAGCTTTCTTT. This encodes CASRFTNDREAEAFF.

This clonotype was observed a handful of times. The gene calls are TRBV20-1 and TRBJ1-1; D unresolved. The V gene's germline CDR1 is DFQATT and CDR2 SNEGSKA (reference sequence). V shed 0 bases and J shed 1 base, with 9 bases lying between them. The CDR3 runs to 14 residues. CDR3: CSARDPGTNTEAFF. CDR3 bases: TGCAGTGCTAGAGATCCAGGAACGAACACTGAAGCTTTCTTT.

This clonotype was counted between two and nine times. The chain couples TRBV6-1 to TRBJ2-3; 8 nucleotides align to TRBD1. After removal of 2 bases from V and 4 bases from J, the junction contained 5 bases not matched to a gene. CDR1 MNHNS and CDR2 SASEGT come from the germline V gene. The CDR3 covers 15 residues. CDR3 nucleotide sequence: TGTGCCAGCAGTGAACCAGGGGGCGCTTCAGATACGCAGTATTTT. The encoded protein is CASSEPGGASDTQYF.

The chain carries TRBV10-3 and TRBJ2-2; D is undetermined. Trimming took off 0 bases at V and 7 bases at J, with 6 bases between the two ends. The CDR3 is 13 residues long. Germline V lookup: CDR1 ENHRY, CDR2 SYGVKD. Written as DNA, the CDR3 is TGTGCCATCAGTGAGTCGGGGTACGGGGAGCTGTTTTTT. This encodes CAISESGYGELFF.

CDR3: CSAPRVGGNTDTQYF. The CDR3 region has the DNA TGCAGTGCGCCCCGAGTTGGCGGGAATACAGATACGCAGTATTTT. The J gene is TRBJ2-3, the V gene TRBV20-1; the D gene is possibly TRBD2 (6 bases). The V gene lost 6 bases and the J gene lost 3 bases, with 19 bases spanning the gap. This CDR3 spans 15 amino acids. Germline values: CDR1 DFQATT, CDR2 SNEGSKA (reference sequence).

The rearrangement links TRBV6-4 to TRBJ2-3, with 7 bases identical to TRBD2. V lost 4 bases and J lost 4; bases outside the gene matches: 8. This CDR3 contains 15 residues. CDR1 and CDR2 (germline): MRHNA, SNTAGT. The CDR3 loop is CASSVSREGADTQYF. The CDR3 DNA sequence: TGTGCCAGCAGTGTATCCAGGGAGGGAGCAGATACGCAGTATTTT.

The chain has TRBV2 and TRBJ1-1; TRBD1 aligns across 7 bases. Germline loops: CDR1 SNHLY, CDR2 FYNNEI. There are 12 residues in the CDR3. The V and J ends lost 7 bases and 8 bases, in that order; junction bases with no gene match: 7. In nucleotides, the CDR3 is TGTGCCAGCAACCCGCTGACAGGGGAAGCTTTCTTT. This sequence encodes CASNPLTGEAFF.

This clonotype was observed many times. V is TRBV6-1 and J is TRBJ1-6; 10 bases are shared with TRBD1. CDR1 MNHNS and CDR2 SASEGT come from the germline V gene. V was pared by 5 bases and J by 9 bases, with 4 bases of the junction left unmatched. The CDR3 covers 14 residues. CDR3 coding DNA: TGTGCCAGCAGTCGGGACAGGGGCGTTTCACCCCTCCACTTT. This translates into CASSRDRGVSPLHF.

Concerning this clonotype: This clone may be a read error of a much larger clone one base away. V gene TRBV24-1 combines with J gene TRBJ2-2; D unresolved. The CDR3 runs to 13 residues. Germline-derived CDR1 and CDR2 are KGHDR and SFDVKD. CDR3 loop: CAASDFKAGELFF. CDR3 in DNA: TGTGCCGCCAGTGATTTTAAGGCCGGGGAGCTGTTTTTT.

The chain recombines TRBV6-1 with TRBJ2-1; D may correspond to TRBD1 or TRBD2 (6 bases each). The germline V gene has CDR1 MNHNS and CDR2 SASEGT. The CDR3 contains 15 residues. V lost 6 bases and J 0 bases, leaving 12 bases between the germline ends. CDR3 DNA sequence: TGTGCCAGCAGAGGGGGGCCTTTCTCCTACAATGAGCAGTTCTTC. Translated: CASRGGPFSYNEQFF.

This clonotype has a count of ten or more. J is TRBJ2-2 and V is TRBV12-3 or TRBV12-4; TRBD1 agrees at 7 bases. CDR3 length equals 14 residues. V dropped 5 bases and J dropped 3; count of bases not matched to a gene: 3. This CDR3 is CASSPQGDTGELFF. The DNA for the CDR3 is TGTGCCAGCAGTCCTCAGGGGGACACCGGGGAGCTGTTTTTT.

This clonotype appeared many times. V usage is TRBV5-1 and J usage is TRBJ1-3, with D unclear. This CDR3 has 13 residues. Trimming pared 2 bases from V and 2 bases from J, leaving 5 bases between. Looked up from germline, CDR1 is SGHRS and CDR2 is YFSETQ. The CDR3 DNA is TGCGCCAGCAGCTTAGTGCCTGGAAACACCATATATTTT. Its translation: CASSLVPGNTIYF.

This clonotype was detected a few times. The chain links TRBV19 to TRBJ2-1, with TRBD1 identical over 9 bases. This CDR3 has 15 amino acids. CDR1 is LNHDA, CDR2 SQIVND, per germline (reference sequence). V lost 7 bases to trimming and J lost 9 bases; unmatched junction nucleotides: 13. CDR3 residues: CASNPQGASSGEQFF. The CDR3 DNA follows: TGTGCCAGTAATCCACAGGGGGCGTCCTCCGGTGAGCAGTTCTTC. The whole variable domain, filled in from reference TRBV19 and TRBJ2-1, reads DGGITQSPKYLFRKEGQNVTLSCEQNLNHDAMYWYRQDPGQGLRLIYYSQIVNDFQKGDIAEGYSVSREKKESFPLTVTSAQKNPTAFYLCASNPQGASSGEQFFGPGTRLTVL.

This rearrangement joins TRBV6-6 to TRBJ2-1; D ambiguous. Trimming took off 8 bases at V and 0 bases at J, with 5 bases between the two ends. Germline CDR1 reads MNHNY; CDR2 reads SVGAGI (reference sequence). CDR3 length: 12 residues. CDR3: CASYSSYNEQFF. In DNA, the CDR3 is TGTGCCAGCTACTCCTCCTACAATGAGCAGTTCTTC.

The chain recombines TRBV20-1 with TRBJ2-3; 8 nucleotides align to TRBD1. The CDR3 runs 14 residues. J gave up 1 base and V 5 bases, and 5 bases lay outside the gene matches. Per germline, CDR1 DFQATT and CDR2 SNEGSKA (reference sequence). CDR3 sequence: CSAVTGAGTDTQYF. The DNA for the CDR3 is TGCAGTGCTGTGACAGGGGCGGGCACAGATACGCAGTATTTT.

The genes are TRBV7-9 and TRBJ2-7; the match to TRBD1 covers 9 bases. Trimming cost V 3 bases and J 2 bases; bases outside gene matches: 5. The CDR3 totals 15 residues. Germline CDR1 SEHNR, CDR2 FQNEAQ (reference sequence). This chain's CDR3 is CASSLTQGAAYEQYF. The CDR3 DNA reads as TGTGCCAGCAGCTTGACACAGGGGGCAGCCTACGAGCAGTACTTC.

The chain employs TRBV6-5 and TRBJ2-7, with D perhaps TRBD2 (5 bases). Germline CDR1 and CDR2: MNHEY and SVGAGI. This CDR3 has 14 amino acids. Trimming took off 2 bases at V and 9 bases at J, with 17 bases between the two ends. The CDR3 region is CASSYKLDRAGQYF. In DNA form, the CDR3 reads TGTGCCAGCAGTTACAAACTGGACCGGGCGGGGCAGTACTTC.

In its sample, this clonotype was seen many times. The gene calls are TRBV5-1 and TRBJ2-7; no clear D. Trimming took 0 bases from V and 6 from J, leaving 13 bases between them. There are 14 residues in the CDR3. The germline V gene has CDR1 SGHRS and CDR2 YFSETQ. In DNA form, the CDR3 reads TGCGCCAGCAGCTTGGCTGCCTCGGTTACCGAGCAGTACTTC. Translated: CASSLAASVTEQYF.

This clonotype came up many times. This chain joins TRBV4-1 and TRBJ1-4; 8 bases are shared with TRBD1. The V gene's germline CDR1 is MGHRA and CDR2 YSYEKL. V lost 0 bases, J lost 3 bases, and 12 bases stayed unmatched. CDR3 length: 19 amino acids. This CDR3 is CASSQEEVRTGFANEKLFF. The CDR3 nucleotides are TGCGCCAGCAGCCAAGAAGAGGTCCGGACAGGGTTTGCTAATGAAAAACTGTTTTTT.

At least ten counts were recorded for this clonotype. This chain uses TRBV28 with TRBJ2-1; 8 positions agree with TRBD1. The germline gives CDR1 MDHEN, CDR2 SYDVKM. This CDR3 has 15 amino acids. The J segment lost 9 bases and the V segment lost 5 bases, leaving 12 bases of the junction unmatched. The CDR3 region is CASSRVRGPILEQFF. The CDR3 nucleotides are TGTGCCAGCAGTCGTGTCAGGGGGCCTATTCTTGAGCAGTTCTTC.